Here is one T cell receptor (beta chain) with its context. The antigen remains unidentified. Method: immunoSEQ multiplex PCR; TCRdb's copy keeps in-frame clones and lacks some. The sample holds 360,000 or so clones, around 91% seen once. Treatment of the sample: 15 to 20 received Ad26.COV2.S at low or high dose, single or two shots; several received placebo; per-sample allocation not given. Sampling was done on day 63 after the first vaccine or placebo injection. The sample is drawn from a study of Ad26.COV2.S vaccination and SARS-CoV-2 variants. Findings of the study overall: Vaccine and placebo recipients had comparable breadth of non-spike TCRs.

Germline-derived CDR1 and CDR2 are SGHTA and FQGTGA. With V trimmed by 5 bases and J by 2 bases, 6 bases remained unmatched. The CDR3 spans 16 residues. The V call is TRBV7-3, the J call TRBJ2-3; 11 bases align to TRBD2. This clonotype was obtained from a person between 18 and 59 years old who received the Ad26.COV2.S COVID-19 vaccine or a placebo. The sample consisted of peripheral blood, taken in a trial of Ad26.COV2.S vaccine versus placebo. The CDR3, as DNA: TGTGCCAGCAGCCCCGTAGCGGGAGGGATCACAGATACGCAGTATTTT. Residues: CASSPVAGGITDTQYF.